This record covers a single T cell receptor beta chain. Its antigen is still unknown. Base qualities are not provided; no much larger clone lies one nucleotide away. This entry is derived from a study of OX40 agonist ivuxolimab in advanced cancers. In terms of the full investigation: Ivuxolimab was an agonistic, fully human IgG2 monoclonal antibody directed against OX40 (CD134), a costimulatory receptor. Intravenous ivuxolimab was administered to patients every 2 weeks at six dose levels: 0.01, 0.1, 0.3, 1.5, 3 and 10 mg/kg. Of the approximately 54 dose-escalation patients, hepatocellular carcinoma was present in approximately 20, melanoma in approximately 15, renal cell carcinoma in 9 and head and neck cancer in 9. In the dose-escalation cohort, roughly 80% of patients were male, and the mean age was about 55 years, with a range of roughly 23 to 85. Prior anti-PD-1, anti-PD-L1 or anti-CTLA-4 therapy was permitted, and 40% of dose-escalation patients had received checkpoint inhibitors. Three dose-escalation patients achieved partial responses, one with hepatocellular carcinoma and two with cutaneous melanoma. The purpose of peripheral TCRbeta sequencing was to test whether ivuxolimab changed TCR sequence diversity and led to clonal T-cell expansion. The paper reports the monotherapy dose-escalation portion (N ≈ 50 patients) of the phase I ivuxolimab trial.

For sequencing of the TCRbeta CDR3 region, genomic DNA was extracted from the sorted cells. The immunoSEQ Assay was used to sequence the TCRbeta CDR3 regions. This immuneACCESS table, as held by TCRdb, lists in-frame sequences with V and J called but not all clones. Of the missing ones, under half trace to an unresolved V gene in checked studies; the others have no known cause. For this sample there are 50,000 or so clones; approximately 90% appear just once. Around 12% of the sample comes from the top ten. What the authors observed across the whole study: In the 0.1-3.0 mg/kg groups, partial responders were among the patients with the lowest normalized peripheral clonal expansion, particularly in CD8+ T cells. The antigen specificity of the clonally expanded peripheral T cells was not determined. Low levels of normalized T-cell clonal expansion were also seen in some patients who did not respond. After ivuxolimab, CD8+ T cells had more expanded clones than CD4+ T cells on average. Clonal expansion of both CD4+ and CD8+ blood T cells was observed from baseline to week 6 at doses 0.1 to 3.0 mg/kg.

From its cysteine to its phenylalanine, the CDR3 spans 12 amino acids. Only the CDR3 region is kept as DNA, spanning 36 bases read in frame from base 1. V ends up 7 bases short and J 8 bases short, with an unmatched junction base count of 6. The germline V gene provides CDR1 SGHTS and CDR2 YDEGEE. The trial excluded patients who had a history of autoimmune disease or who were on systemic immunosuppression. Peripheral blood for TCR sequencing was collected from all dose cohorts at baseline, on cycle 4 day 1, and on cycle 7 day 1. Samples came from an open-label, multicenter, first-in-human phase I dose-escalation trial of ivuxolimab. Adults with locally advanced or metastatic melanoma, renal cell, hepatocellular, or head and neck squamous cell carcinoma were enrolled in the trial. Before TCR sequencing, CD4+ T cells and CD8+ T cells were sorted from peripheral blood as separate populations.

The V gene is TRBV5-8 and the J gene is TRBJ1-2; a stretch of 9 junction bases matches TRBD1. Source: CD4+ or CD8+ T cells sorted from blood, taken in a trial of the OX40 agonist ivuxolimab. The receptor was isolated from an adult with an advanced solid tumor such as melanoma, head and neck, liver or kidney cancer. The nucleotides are TGTGCCAGCTGGGGACAGGGTGACGGCTACACCTTC. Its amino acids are CASWGQGDGYTF.